Shown below are 10 T cell receptor beta chains from a single sample sequenced in a study of sequential checkpoint blockade in melanoma. As to treatment: randomized to nivolumab then ipilimumab (arm A) or the reverse (arm B). Repertoires were generated with immunoSEQ multiplex PCR, while TCRdb's copy carries only in-frame clones and drops some. In the table there are hundreds of clones, approximately 23% of which are singletons. The sequences come from tumor tissue (inferred from file names), collected from a patient given nivolumab and ipilimumab in sequence. These TCRs come from a human donor with melanoma.

This chain uses TRBV9 with TRBJ1-5; D is ambiguous. The CDR3 sequence is 15 residues long. CDR1 and CDR2 from the germline V gene are SGDLS and YYNGEE. V lost 4 bases to trimming and J lost 0 bases, with 11 bases between them. CDR3 loop: CASSQSGYSNQPQHF. The CDR3 DNA reads as TGTGCCAGCAGCCAGAGTGGTTATAGCAATCAGCCCCAGCATTTT.

The rearrangement links TRBV6-8 to TRBJ1-5, with 9 bases matching TRBD1. Germline CDR1 is MNHGY and CDR2 is SAAAGT. The V segment lost 5 bases and the J segment 6 bases; nucleotides outside the gene matches: 8. This CDR3 is built from 15 residues. Written as DNA, the CDR3 is TGTGCCAGCAGTGACCTGGACAGGGGAGGTCAGCCCCAGCATTTT. It specifies CASSDLDRGGQPQHF.

CDR3 sequence reads: CASGLGTVYNEQFF. CDR3 sequence (DNA): TGTGCTAGTGGTTTAGGGACAGTGTACAATGAGCAGTTCTTC. This chain links TRBV12-5 with TRBJ2-1; 7 nucleotides line up with TRBD1. Germline V CDR1 and CDR2: LGHNT, FRNRAP. The CDR3 consists of 14 residues. Trimming cost V 3 bases and J 4 bases; bases outside gene matches: 3.

This clone is labeled as large (0.1 to 1%). V usage is TRBV11-3 and J usage is TRBJ1-5; 7 positions agree with TRBD1. V was pared by 5 bases and J by 0 bases, with 7 bases of the junction left unmatched. The CDR3 covers 16 residues. Looked up from germline, CDR1 is SGHNT and CDR2 is YENEEA. For the CDR3, the DNA is TGTGCCAGCAGCCGCAACAGGGGCCCTAGCAATCAGCCCCAGCATTTT. Residues: CASSRNRGPSNQPQHF.

The J gene is TRBJ1-4, the V gene TRBV28; D possibly corresponds to TRBD1 (6 bases). Trimming shortened V by 6 bases and J by 7 bases, and 18 bases separated the two germline ends. This CDR3 spans 15 amino acids. Germline V gene lookup returns CDR1 MDHEN and CDR2 SYDVKM. In DNA form, the CDR3 reads TGTGCCAGCAGCCCCACAGGGCAAGGGCGTGAAAAACTGTTTTTT. This encodes CASSPTGQGREKLFF.

A few counts support this clone. The gene calls are TRBV6-7 and TRBJ2-1; D unresolved. TRBV6-7 qualifies as an ORF whose function is uncertain. Trimming removed 4 bases from V and 8 bases from J, with 6 bases in between. This CDR3 is 11 amino acids long. DNA for the CDR3: TGTGCCAGCAGTTCGTACGATGAGCAGTTCTTC. This gives the protein CASSSYDEQFF.

This clone was counted only a few times. The chain recombines TRBV5-1 with TRBJ2-3, with TRBD2 identical over 10 bases. This CDR3 region has 15 residues. In germline, CDR1 is SGHRS, CDR2 YFSETQ. The V and J ends lost 1 base and 5 bases, in that order; junction bases with no gene match: 4. In DNA, the CDR3 is TGCGCCAGCAGCTTGAGCGGGAGGGGTGTAGATACGCAGTATTTT. Protein sequence: CASSLSGRGVDTQYF.

The rearrangement links TRBV9 to TRBJ2-1; no definite D call. CDR3 size: 13 residues. Germline CDR1 and CDR2: SGDLS and YYNGEE. V lost 0 bases and J 6 bases, leaving 7 bases between the germline ends. The CDR3 reads CASSVGVTNEQFF. The CDR3 DNA reads as TGTGCCAGCAGCGTAGGGGTTACCAATGAGCAGTTCTTC. Using reference TRBV9 and TRBJ2-1 for the parts outside the CDR3, the full variable domain is DSGVTQTPKHLITATGQRVTLRCSPRSGDLSVYWYQQSLDQGLQFLIQYYNGEERAKGNILERFSAQQFPDLHSELNLSSLELGDSALYFCASSVGVTNEQFFGPGTRLTVL.

This sequence joins TRBV5-1 and TRBJ2-7, with D possibly being TRBD1 or TRBD2 (5 bases each). This CDR3 comprises 15 residues. The V end lost 0 bases, the J end lost 2 bases, and 12 bases lay between the germline ends. Germline CDR1 and CDR2: SGHRS and YFSETQ. CDR3 loop: CASSLGGRSPYEQYF. The CDR3 DNA reads as TGCGCCAGCAGCTTGGGGGGACGGTCCCCCTACGAGCAGTACTTC.

This rearrangement joins TRBV6-8 to TRBJ1-5; D not resolved. V was cut by 5 bases and J by 1 base, with 12 bases left in between. Germline V gene lookup returns CDR1 MNHGY and CDR2 SAAAGT. The CDR3 contains 15 residues. The CDR3 region is CASSDWGSSNQPQHF. In DNA form, the CDR3 reads TGTGCCAGCAGTGACTGGGGTAGCAGCAATCAGCCCCAGCATTTT.